The T cell receptor (beta chain) described here comes from a study of CD8 T cells in Susac syndrome. This CDR3 comprises 17 residues. In germline, CDR1 is SGHTA, CDR2 FQGNSA. Trimming stripped 5 bases from V and 4 bases from J, with 24 bases between. Sequencing of TCR beta was performed on blood CD8+ T cells and on blood CD4+ T cells. With random hexamers, about 0.5 to 1 ug RNA was reverse transcribed. TCR beta CDR3 was amplified by immunoSEQ multiplex PCR. This amplification extended across 54 Vbeta and 13 Jbeta segments. TCRdb used MiXCR to reprocess the immunoSEQ multiplex PCR reads, holding one entry per CDR3 protein. Of some 140,000 distinct CDR3 sequences in the sample, 91% were seen once. This clonotype was recorded a few times.

Source material: CD8+ T cells from PBMCs. The origin of this receptor is a human donor with multiple sclerosis. The chain links TRBV7-2 to TRBJ2-7; tentatively, D is TRBD1 (6 bases). The CDR3 loop is CASSPPDGELRGYEQYF. The CDR3 nucleotides are TGTGCCAGCAGCCCCCCCGACGGCGAGCTAAGGGGGTACGAGCAGTACTTC.